These 26 T cell receptor beta chains came from one sample sequenced in a study of blood T cells in healthy people across ages. Next came a second PCR, run for about 6 to 12 cycles, which used a sample-barcoded 5' primer along with a J-beta primer mix. Using its own MiXCR run on the 5' RACE reads, TCRdb lists one record per CDR3 protein. This table has about 620,000 distinct CDR3 sequences, roughly half appearing once. Sample: blood. The receptors stem from a woman of 80 years or more in good health.

This clonotype was detected many times. J is TRBJ2-1 and V is TRBV5-1; 9 bases align to TRBD1. Germline V gives CDR1 SGHRS, CDR2 YFSETQ. V shed 0 bases, J shed 4 bases, and the junction held 2 bases outside the gene matches. The CDR3 extends over 15 amino acids. The CDR3 region is CASSLAGTGYNEQFF. The CDR3 nucleotides read TGCGCCAGCAGCTTGGCCGGGACAGGGTACAATGAGCAGTTCTTC.

The chain links TRBV20-1 to TRBJ2-6; the D gene could be TRBD1 or TRBD2 (5 bases each). The CDR3 runs to 17 residues. From germline, CDR1 is DFQATT and CDR2 SNEGSKA (reference sequence). V lost 5 bases, J lost 0 bases, and 17 bases lay in between. CDR3 amino acids: CSARRPGRSSGANVLTF. CDR3 bases: TGCAGTGCTCGTAGACCGGGACGGAGCTCTGGGGCCAACGTCCTGACTTTC.

This clonotype has a count of ten or more. V and J are TRBV20-1 and TRBJ1-2, with 9 nucleotides matching TRBD1. The CDR3 has 14 residues. J was trimmed by 7 bases and V by 5 bases; bases with no gene match: 11. Per the germline V gene, CDR1 is DFQATT and CDR2 is SNEGSKA (reference sequence). CDR3 in amino acids: CSALTGTGKSGYTF. CDR3 coding DNA: TGCAGTGCTCTTACCGGGACAGGGAAATCTGGCTACACCTTC.

This clonotype was detected many times. The rearrangement joins TRBV5-1 to TRBJ1-5, with D maybe TRBD1 (6 bases). V lost 0 bases and J 3 bases, leaving 10 bases between the germline ends. The germline gives CDR1 SGHRS, CDR2 YFSETQ. This CDR3 is built from 15 residues. CDR3 in DNA: TGCGCCAGCAGCTTGGACGGGGGCTCCAATCAGCCCCAGCATTTT. Translating it yields CASSLDGGSNQPQHF. Complete variable domain (other parts from reference TRBV5-1 and TRBJ1-5): KAGVTQTPRYLIKTRGQQVTLSCSPISGHRSVSWYQQTPGQGLQFLFEYFSETQRNKGNFPGRFSGRQFSNSRSEMNVSTLELGDSALYLCASSLDGGSNQPQHFGDGTRLSIL.

The table lists this clonotype with many counts. CDR3 amino acids: CSVGKRTGRYNEQFF. CDR3 in DNA: TGCAGCGTCGGTAAGAGGACAGGGCGATACAATGAGCAGTTCTTC. V gene TRBV29-1 combines with J gene TRBJ2-1, with TRBD1 identical over 8 bases. V dropped 6 bases and J dropped 4; count of bases not matched to a gene: 11. This CDR3 spans 15 amino acids. Germline assignment: CDR1 SQVTM and CDR2 ANQGSEA.

This clonotype was observed once. One end of the junction does not line up with germline, which may come from a read error. The gene calls are TRBV5-1 and TRBJ2-3; perhaps TRBD1 as D (7 bases). This CDR3 region has 14 residues. Germline values: CDR1 SGHRS, CDR2 YFSETQ. CDR3 residues: CANSAGQLEDTQYF. CDR3 DNA sequence: TGCGCCAACAGCGCGGGACAGCTCGAAGATACGCAGTATTTT.

In its sample, this clonotype was seen many times. This sequence joins TRBV5-1 and TRBJ2-4, with a possible D match to TRBD1 (6 bases). Germline V lookup: CDR1 SGHRS, CDR2 YFSETQ. V gave up 1 base and J gave up 7 bases, with 15 bases separating them. This CDR3 is built from 15 residues. The CDR3 is CASSLNTGLDNIQYF. The CDR3 bases are TGCGCCAGCAGCTTGAATACAGGGTTAGACAACATTCAGTACTTC.

This clonotype was seen ten or more times. This chain joins TRBV7-9 and TRBJ2-7, with no clear D. The germline gives CDR1 SEHNR, CDR2 FQNEAQ (reference sequence). This CDR3 is 14 amino acids long. V gave up 1 base and J gave up 2 bases, with 9 bases separating them. The CDR3 reads CASSLDRAAYEQYF. CDR3 bases: TGTGCCAGCAGCTTAGACCGGGCCGCCTACGAGCAGTACTTC. The full variable domain, with the rest looked up from reference TRBV7-9 and TRBJ2-7, is DTGVSQNPRHKITKRGQNVTFRCDPISEHNRLYWYRQTLGQGPEFLTYFQNEAQLEKSRLLSDRFSAERPKGSFSTLEIQRTEQGDSAMYLCASSLDRAAYEQYFGPGTRLTVT.

The chain combines TRBV29-1 with TRBJ2-7; 9 bases match TRBD1. The trim removed 6 bases at V and 2 bases at J, leaving 8 bases unmatched. CDR1 is SQVTM, CDR2 ANQGSEA, per germline. This CDR3 is built from 14 residues. The CDR3 protein is CSVGGTGNPYEQYF. The CDR3 DNA sequence: TGCAGCGTCGGCGGGACAGGGAACCCCTACGAGCAGTACTTC.

This clonotype occurred a few times. A much more abundant neighbour one base away suggests this may be a read error. The V call is TRBV28, the J call TRBJ2-1; 9 bases agree with TRBD2. The J call is uncertain, as TRBJ2-7 better fits the DNA end. Looked up from germline, CDR1 is MDHEN and CDR2 is SYDVKM. The CDR3 runs to 16 residues. The CDR3 loop is CASSLGGGATYNEQYF. In DNA, the CDR3 is TGTGCCAGCAGTTTGGGCGGGGGGGCCACCTACAATGAGCAGTACTTC.

Remarks on this clonotype: A much larger clonotype is one base distant, so this may be a read error. The chain links TRBV4-1 to TRBJ2-1; either TRBD1 or TRBD2 may supply D (6 bases each). Per the germline V gene, CDR1 is MGHRA and CDR2 is YSYEKL. Trimming cost V 3 bases and J 3 bases, with 18 bases left between them. The CDR3 covers 17 residues. CDR3 sequence: CASSQGRQAGFYNEQFF. Written as DNA, the CDR3 is TGCGCCAGCAGCCAGGGTAGACAGGCGGGGTTCTACAATGAGCAGTTCTTC.

The V and J genes are TRBV12-3 or TRBV12-4 and TRBJ2-5, with TRBD1 identical over 10 bases. This CDR3 is 15 amino acids long. The ends lost 5 bases at V and 11 bases at J; junction bases unmatched: 14. CDR3 in amino acids: CASSDRDRGANEQYF. For the CDR3, the DNA is TGTGCCAGCAGTGACCGGGACAGGGGCGCAAATGAGCAGTACTTC.

This clonotype has ten or more counts. The V gene is TRBV6-5, the J gene TRBJ1-2; D unclear. Germline loops: CDR1 MNHEY, CDR2 SVGAGI. The V end lost 0 bases, the J end lost 2 bases, and 13 bases lay between the germline ends. The CDR3 has 16 residues. The CDR3 region is CASSYSMWTENYGYTF. In DNA, the CDR3 is TGTGCCAGCAGTTACTCGATGTGGACCGAGAACTATGGCTACACCTTC.

This clonotype was found many times. The chain carries TRBV12-3 or TRBV12-4 and TRBJ1-2, with D hard to call. The CDR3 runs to 13 residues. Trimming removed 7 bases at V and 6 bases at J, with 15 bases between. CDR3 in amino acids: CASTPSVGNGYTF. The CDR3 DNA sequence: TGTGCCAGCACCCCATCGGTAGGGAATGGCTACACCTTC.

In its sample, this clonotype was seen a few times. The rearrangement joins TRBV5-1 to TRBJ2-1, with a possible D match to TRBD1 (6 bases). V was shortened by 4 bases and J by 8 bases, with 16 bases between the two germline ends. The CDR3 is 14 amino acids. Germline CDR1 reads SGHRS; CDR2 reads YFSETQ. CDR3 DNA: TGCGCCAGCAGCGTTCCACAGGGATCGGATGAGCAGTTCTTC. It specifies CASSVPQGSDEQFF.

As concerns this clonotype: One end of the junction varies from germline; a read error may be responsible. The V gene is TRBV5-1, the J gene TRBJ2-2, with 8 bases matching TRBD2. The CDR3 is made up of 16 amino acids. Germline V gene sequence: CDR1 SGHRS, CDR2 YFSETQ. The CDR3 sequence is CASNLFSGRSAGELFF. The CDR3 DNA is TGCGCCAGCAACTTGTTCAGCGGGAGATCCGCCGGGGAGCTGTTTTTT.

This sequence joins TRBV3-1 and TRBJ2-4, with TRBD2 matching 14 bases. Gene TRBJ2-7 matches the end of the DNA better, so the J call may be wrong. CDR3 size: 17 residues. Germline V gives CDR1 LGHDT, CDR2 YNNKEL (reference sequence). The DNA of the CDR3 is TGTGCCAGCAGCCAAGAGACGACTAGCGGGAGGGCCTACGAGCAGTACTTC. This codes for CASSQETTSGRAYEQYF.

This chain links TRBV20-1 with TRBJ1-5; D may be TRBD1 (6 bases). Germline CDR1 is DFQATT and CDR2 is SNEGSKA (reference sequence). Trimming left V 3 bases short and J 3 bases short, with 18 bases between. CDR3 size: 16 residues. The CDR3 nucleotides are TGCAGTGCTAGGTGGCCAGGGGAGTCGGTCAATCAGCCCCAGCATTTT. Amino acids: CSARWPGESVNQPQHF.

Comment on this clonotype: This may be a read error: a much more frequent sequence differs by one nucleotide. V is TRBV2 and J is TRBJ2-1; the D gene is possibly TRBD1 (5 bases). The CDR3 consists of 12 residues. The germline CDR1 and CDR2 sequences are SNHLY and FYNNEI. V dropped 7 bases and J dropped 10 bases, with 14 bases sitting between them. CDR3 bases: TGTGCCAGCAACGTTGGAAGGGGAGAGCAGTTCTTC. As protein: CASNVGRGEQFF.

The V gene is TRBV5-1, the J gene TRBJ2-5; 9 bases match TRBD2. Unmatched junction bases numbered 7, after V lost 1 base and J lost 3 bases. Germline values: CDR1 SGHRS, CDR2 YFSETQ. The CDR3 spans 16 residues. For the CDR3, the DNA is TGCGCCAGCAGCTTGTTTCCAGCGGGAGGCAAAGAGACCCAGTACTTC. This sequence encodes CASSLFPAGGKETQYF.

The gene calls are TRBV29-1 and TRBJ2-1; perhaps D is TRBD1 or TRBD2 (5 bases each). This CDR3 contains 14 residues. The germline V gene encodes CDR1 SQVTM and CDR2 ANQGSEA. V lost 6 bases and J 4 bases, leaving 16 bases between the germline ends. This chain's CDR3 is CSVDLRGLYNEQFF. DNA for the CDR3: TGCAGCGTCGATCTCCGGGGCCTTTACAATGAGCAGTTCTTC.

Concerning this clonotype itself: A clone one base away is much larger, so this may be a read error. The chain employs TRBV7-2 and TRBJ2-5; D possibly corresponds to TRBD1 (6 bases). Germline lookup yields CDR1 SGHTA and CDR2 FQGNSA. The CDR3 loop spans 16 amino acids. The chain's CDR3 is CACSLEVTGIQETQYF. For the CDR3, the DNA is TGTGCCTGCAGCTTAGAGGTGACAGGAATCCAAGAGACCCAGTACTTC.

The J gene is TRBJ2-1, the V gene TRBV2; possible D gene TRBD2, 6 bases. This CDR3 is 15 amino acids long. The V and J ends lost 5 bases and 4 bases respectively, with 15 bases between them. The germline V gene has CDR1 SNHLY and CDR2 FYNNEI. The DNA for the CDR3 is TGTGCCAGCAGTTTTTTAGCGGACCCATACAATGAGCAGTTCTTC. It codes for CASSFLADPYNEQFF. Combining the CDR3 with reference TRBV2 and TRBJ2-1 gives the whole variable domain EPEVTQTPSHQVTQMGQEVILRCVPISNHLYFYWYRQILGQKVEFLVSFYNNEISEKSEIFDDQFSVERPDGSNFTLKIRSTKLEDSAMYFCASSFLADPYNEQFFGPGTRLTVL.

This clonotype showed up just a few times. The CDR3 region is CASSYSFTNYGYTF. CDR3 nucleotide sequence: TGTGCCAGCAGTTACTCGTTCACTAACTATGGCTACACCTTC. The V and J genes are TRBV6-2 or TRBV6-3 and TRBJ1-2; no reliable D call. V lost 0 bases and J 0 bases, leaving 5 bases between the germline ends. CDR1 and CDR2 (germline): MNHEY, SVGEGT. CDR3 length: 14 residues.

This clonotype was seen only a few times. A read error may be the cause here, since a much bigger clone is one base away. The chain uses TRBV5-1 and TRBJ2-1, with D unclear. Deletions cut 2 bases from V and 6 bases from J, with 15 bases between. Germline V gene lookup returns CDR1 SGHRS and CDR2 YFSETQ. This CDR3 spans 15 amino acids. The CDR3 region has the DNA TGCGCCAGCAGCTTAGAACGGAACCGCTGCAATGAGCAGTTCTTC. Translating gives CASSLERNRCNEQFF.

This clonotype was seen only a few times. This rearrangement joins TRBV27 to TRBJ1-5; perhaps TRBD1 as D (6 bases). The CDR3 is made up of 15 amino acids. With 7 bases removed from V and 0 bases from J, the gap between germline ends came to 13 bases. The V gene's germline CDR1 is MNHEY and CDR2 SMNVEV (reference sequence). The CDR3: CASTGDPYSNQPQHF. The DNA for the CDR3 is TGTGCCAGCACAGGGGACCCTTATAGCAATCAGCCCCAGCATTTT.